This T cell receptor (beta chain) was identified during a study of radiation and T cells in renal cell carcinoma. Study-wide findings and caveats: Pretreatment tumor biopsies were lacking, so baseline clonotypes are unknown. In blood, top tumor clones expanded by 2 weeks, shrinking by 4.

Time point given: blood 2 weeks post-SBRT. Treatment noted: 15 Gy SBRT to primary tumor, nephrectomy 4 weeks later. After SBRT, blood was collected at 2 and 4 weeks, plus baseline. Profiling relied on immunoSEQ multiplex PCR, and the TCRdb table lists in-frame clones only, not all of them. This table has 150,000 to 160,000 clones, approximately 90% appearing once. This clone occurred once. Its matching antigen is unknown. The sample here was blood, taken from a patient whose treatment included radiotherapy and nephrectomy. This sequence originates from a woman in her forties or fifties with renal cell carcinoma.

The chain's CDR3 is CASSLVGQRLSTDTQYF. The CDR3 coding sequence is TGCGCCAGCAGCTTGGTGGGACAAAGACTTAGCACAGATACGCAGTATTTT. V usage is TRBV5-1 and J usage is TRBJ2-3, with a possible D match to TRBD1 (6 bases). Germline CDR1 SGHRS, CDR2 YFSETQ. There are 17 residues in the CDR3. V lost 0 bases and J 0 bases, leaving 14 bases between the germline ends. The full variable domain, rest sourced from reference TRBV5-1 and TRBJ2-3, is KAGVTQTPRYLIKTRGQQVTLSCSPISGHRSVSWYQQTPGQGLQFLFEYFSETQRNKGNFPGRFSGRQFSNSRSEMNVSTLELGDSALYLCASSLVGQRLSTDTQYFGPGTRLTVL.